The 3 T cell receptor beta chains given below trace back to one sample, sequenced in a study of blood T cell repertoires in COVID-19. Using immunoSEQ multiplex PCR, the repertoire was profiled, and TCRdb retains in-frame clones only, with some absent. Among about 23,000 clones listed, just over 85% were seen once. Sequencing used peripheral blood. The receptors here all came from a woman aged 80 or older with acute or convalescent COVID-19.

V usage is TRBV7-8 and J usage is TRBJ2-6, with 8 bases fitting TRBD2. Germline assignment: CDR1 SGHVS and CDR2 FQNEAQ. Trimming took 8 bases from V and 2 from J; bases not matched to a gene: 8. The CDR3 has 16 amino acids. The CDR3 loop reads CASAGGGFPGANVLTF. The CDR3 DNA is TGTGCCAGCGCGGGGGGCGGGTTTCCTGGGGCCAACGTCCTGACTTTC. Full variable domain (rest looked up from reference TRBV7-8 and TRBJ2-6): GAGVSQSPRYKVAKRGQDVALRCDPISGHVSLFWYQQALGQGPEFLTYFQNEAQLDKSGLPSDRFFAERPEGSVSTLKIQRTQQEDSAVYLCASAGGGFPGANVLTFGAGSRLTVL.

This clone was observed once. V and J are TRBV6-5 and TRBJ1-2; perhaps TRBD1 as D (6 bases). Trimming stripped 8 bases from V and 0 bases from J, with 10 bases between. Germline assignment: CDR1 MNHEY and CDR2 SVGAGI. CDR3 length: 13 amino acids. The chain's CDR3 is CASRTVSNYGYTF. CDR3 sequence (DNA): TGTGCCAGCCGGACAGTCTCTAACTATGGCTACACCTTC.

This clone occurred once. The J gene is TRBJ2-3, the V gene TRBV19; 8 nucleotides line up with TRBD2. The CDR3 loop spans 16 amino acids. Germline CDR1 LNHDA, CDR2 SQIVND (reference sequence). V lost 2 bases and J lost 0; bases outside the gene matches: 4. CDR3 in DNA: TGTGCCAGTAGTATATTAGCGGGGACTAGCACAGATACGCAGTATTTT. This gives the protein CASSILAGTSTDTQYF.